This T cell receptor beta chain came from a study of cytomegalovirus exposure and HLA in healthy donors. Vbeta (60) and Jbeta (13) primers were used in the PCR. Clones were read by immunoSEQ multiplex PCR, and TCRdb kept only the in-frame ones, dropping some. Recorded for this sample: over 100,000 clones. Regarding this clone: What it binds is unknown.

The CDR3 has 15 amino acids. Germline V CDR1 and CDR2: SGHTA, FQGNSA. V gave up 3 bases and J gave up 0 bases, with 9 bases separating them. Regarding the study as a whole: The majority of CMV-associated TCR beta chains were reported as apparently HLA-restricted in a later analysis. Later analysis identified several of the most significant clusters that appeared linked to common viral pathogens. Previous analysis showed most TCR beta V segments were productive about 90% or about 30% of the time.

This clonotype was obtained from a woman in her thirties or forties in good health and CMV-seropositive. The sequenced sample consisted of PBMCs. The chain is built from TRBV7-2 and TRBJ1-3; D might be TRBD1 (6 bases). The CDR3 DNA is TGTGCCAGCAGCTTCACAGGGCGCTCTGGAAACACCATATATTTT. Encoded protein: CASSFTGRSGNTIYF. The variable domain in full, with the rest retrieved from reference TRBV7-2 and TRBJ1-3, is GAGVSQSPSNKVTEKGKDVELRCDPISGHTALYWYRQSLGQGLEFLIYFQGNSAPDKSGLPSDRFSAERTGGSVSTLTIQRTQQEDSAVYLCASSFTGRSGNTIYFGEGSWLTVV.